This is a list of T cell receptor beta chains from one sample in a study of metastatic and nonmetastatic thyroid tumors. TCRdb reassembled clones from the PCR reads with MiXCR. Altogether about 20,000 clones are present, more than 20% being singletons, with the ten largest covering about 6.6%. Sequences were obtained from tumor tissue. The receptor source for this set is a female donor with papillary thyroid cancer or a benign thyroid nodule (not recorded which). Some clones in this sample may be carry-over from other donors' samples. Both conserved end residues are trimmed from each CDR3. Each record gives: J gene, CDR3 length, D gene, V gene, CDR3 protein. The D gene is left open where the match is weak.

j_call: TRBJ2-2; cdr3_length: 9; d_call: -; v_call: TRBV29-1; cdr3_aa: SVEGVGELF
j_call: TRBJ2-7; cdr3_length: 12; d_call: TRBD2; v_call: TRBV19; cdr3_aa: ASSISGSNYEQY
j_call: TRBJ2-3; cdr3_length: 14; d_call: TRBD1; v_call: TRBV9; cdr3_aa: AISVGGGSGTDTQY
j_call: TRBJ2-4; cdr3_length: 14; d_call: -; v_call: TRBV6-1; cdr3_aa: ASTLNREGAKNIQY
j_call: TRBJ1-4; cdr3_length: 12; d_call: -; v_call: TRBV28; cdr3_aa: ASSWGRTNEKLF
j_call: TRBJ2-2; cdr3_length: 17; d_call: TRBD2; v_call: TRBV7-3; cdr3_aa: ASSLSPLAGGPAAGELF
j_call: TRBJ2-5; cdr3_length: 12; d_call: -; v_call: TRBV12-3/TRBV12-4; cdr3_aa: ASSLSLAGETQY
j_call: TRBJ1-2; cdr3_length: 13; d_call: TRBD1; v_call: TRBV27; cdr3_aa: ASSSSAGTGNGYT
j_call: TRBJ2-3; cdr3_length: 16; d_call: TRBD2; v_call: TRBV6-2/TRBV6-3; cdr3_aa: ASSYDLRTSGRADTQY
j_call: TRBJ2-1; cdr3_length: 15; d_call: TRBD2; v_call: TRBV6-4; cdr3_aa: ASSYRAFGLAYNEQF